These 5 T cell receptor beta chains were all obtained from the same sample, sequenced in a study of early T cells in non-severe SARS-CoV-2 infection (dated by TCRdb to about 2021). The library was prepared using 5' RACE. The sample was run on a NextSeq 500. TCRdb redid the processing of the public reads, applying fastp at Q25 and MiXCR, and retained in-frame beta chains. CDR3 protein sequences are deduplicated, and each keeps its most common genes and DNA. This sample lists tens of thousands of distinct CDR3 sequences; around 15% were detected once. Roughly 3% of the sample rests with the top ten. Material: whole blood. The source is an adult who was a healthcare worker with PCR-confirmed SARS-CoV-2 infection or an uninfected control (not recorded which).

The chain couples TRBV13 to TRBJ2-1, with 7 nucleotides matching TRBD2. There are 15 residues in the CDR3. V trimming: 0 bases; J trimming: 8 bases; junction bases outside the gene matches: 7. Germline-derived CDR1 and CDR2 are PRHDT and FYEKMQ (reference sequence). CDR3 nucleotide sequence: TGTGCCAGCAGCTTAGGGCGGGAGTTCATCCATGAGCAGTTCTTC. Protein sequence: CASSLGREFIHEQFF. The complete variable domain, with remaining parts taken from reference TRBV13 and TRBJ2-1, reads AAGVIQSPRHLIKEKRETATLKCYPIPRHDTVYWYQQGPGQDPQFLISFYEKMQSDKGSIPDRFSAQQFSDYHSELNMSSLELGDSALYFCASSLGREFIHEQFFGPGTRLTVL.

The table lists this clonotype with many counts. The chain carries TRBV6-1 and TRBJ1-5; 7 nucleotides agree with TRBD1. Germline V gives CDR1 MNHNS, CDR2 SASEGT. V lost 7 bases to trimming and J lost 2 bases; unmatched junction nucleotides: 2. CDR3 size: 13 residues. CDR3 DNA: TGTGCCAGCATCGGACAGGGCAATCAGCCCCAGCATTTT. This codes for CASIGQGNQPQHF.

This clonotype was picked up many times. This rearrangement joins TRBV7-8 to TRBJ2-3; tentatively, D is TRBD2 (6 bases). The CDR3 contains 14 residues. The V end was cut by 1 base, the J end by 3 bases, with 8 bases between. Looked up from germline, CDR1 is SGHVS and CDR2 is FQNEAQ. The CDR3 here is CASSLDLATDTQYF. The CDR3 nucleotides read TGTGCCAGCAGCTTAGACCTAGCGACAGATACGCAGTATTTT.

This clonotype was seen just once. The CDR3 loop is CASSPPPAGASGANVLTF. In nucleotides, the CDR3 is TGTGCCAGCAGCCCTCCCCCAGCGGGTGCCTCTGGGGCCAACGTCCTGACTTTC. V usage is TRBV6-6 and J usage is TRBJ2-6; a possible D gene is TRBD2 (6 bases). The length of the CDR3 is 18 residues. V was shortened by 6 bases and J by 0 bases, with 18 bases between the two germline ends. CDR1 and CDR2 (germline): MNHNY, SVGAGI (reference sequence).

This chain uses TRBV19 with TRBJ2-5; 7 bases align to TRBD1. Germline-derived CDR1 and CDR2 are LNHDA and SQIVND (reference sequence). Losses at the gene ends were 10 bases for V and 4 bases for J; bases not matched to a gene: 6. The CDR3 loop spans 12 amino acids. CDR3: CATRRGRETQYF. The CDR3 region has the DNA TGTGCCACTCGTAGGGGGCGAGAGACCCAGTACTTC.